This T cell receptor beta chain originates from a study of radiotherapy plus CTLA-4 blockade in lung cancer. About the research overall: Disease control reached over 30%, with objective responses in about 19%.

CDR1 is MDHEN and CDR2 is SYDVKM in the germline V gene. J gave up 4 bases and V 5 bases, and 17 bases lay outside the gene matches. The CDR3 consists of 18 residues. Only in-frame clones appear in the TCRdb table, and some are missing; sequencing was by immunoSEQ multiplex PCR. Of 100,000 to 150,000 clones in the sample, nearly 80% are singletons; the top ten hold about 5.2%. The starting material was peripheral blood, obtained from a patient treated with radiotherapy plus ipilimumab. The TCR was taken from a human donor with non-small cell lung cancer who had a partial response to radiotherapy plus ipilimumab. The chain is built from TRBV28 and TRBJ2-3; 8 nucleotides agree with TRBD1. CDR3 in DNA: TGTGCCAGCAGTCAACCCCTACGGACAGGGCGAAAATCAGATACGCAGTATTTT. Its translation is CASSQPLRTGRKSDTQYF.